This T cell receptor beta chain stems from a study of beta chain features in type 1 diabetes. Germline V gives CDR1 SNHLY, CDR2 FYNNEI. This CDR3 contains 11 residues. V was clipped by 4 bases and J by 5 bases, with 3 bases between them. Expressed TCRB transcripts were sequenced because the entire RNA isolate underwent reverse transcription. TCRdb keeps only in-frame clones here, not all; method: immunoSEQ multiplex PCR. The sample carries about 340,000 clones, 8% recorded once. There are many counts of this clone. The antigen remains unidentified. Other DNA sequences in this specimen translate into the identical CDR3. Study-wide findings and caveats: Significant though moderate, a shortening of TCRB CDR3s appeared in all four CD4+ subsets of Type 1 diabetes patients. Insertions at VDJ junctions were less frequent in type 1 diabetes patients. These patients also deleted more nucleotides at the same junctions. Patients' naive, central memory and regulatory TCRB repertoires appeared more alike than those of healthy donors. A possible short-template PCR bias applies equally to patients and controls.

The sample was central memory CD4+ T cells from blood. The sequence was collected from a woman under 30 in good health. The chain employs TRBV2 and TRBJ2-1; D unclear. The CDR3 protein is CASSADNEQFF. CDR3 DNA sequence: TGTGCCAGCAGTGCTGACAATGAGCAGTTCTTC.